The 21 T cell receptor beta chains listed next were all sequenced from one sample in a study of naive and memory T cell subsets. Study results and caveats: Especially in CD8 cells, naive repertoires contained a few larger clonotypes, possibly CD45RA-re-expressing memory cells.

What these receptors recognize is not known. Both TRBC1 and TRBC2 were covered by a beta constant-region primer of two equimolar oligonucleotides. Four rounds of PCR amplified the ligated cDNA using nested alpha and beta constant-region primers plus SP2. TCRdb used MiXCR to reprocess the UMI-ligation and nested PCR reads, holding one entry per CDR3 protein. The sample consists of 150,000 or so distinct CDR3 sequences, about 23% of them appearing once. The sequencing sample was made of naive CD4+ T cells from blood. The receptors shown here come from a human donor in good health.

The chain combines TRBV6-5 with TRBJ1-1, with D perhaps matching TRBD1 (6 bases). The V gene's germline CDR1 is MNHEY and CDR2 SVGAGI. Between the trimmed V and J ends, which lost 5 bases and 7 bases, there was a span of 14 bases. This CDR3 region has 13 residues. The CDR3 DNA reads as TGTGCCAGCAGTCTCTCTAGGGGGGATGAAGCTTTCTTT. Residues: CASSLSRGDEAFF.

In DNA form, the CDR3 reads TGTGCCAGCAGTTTACGTCCGGGCAGGGGAGAGACCCAGTACTTC. It translates to CASSLRPGRGETQYF. The gene calls are TRBV28 and TRBJ2-5; TRBD1 might be the D (6 bases). CDR3 length: 15 residues. Germline values: CDR1 MDHEN, CDR2 SYDVKM. V lost 2 bases and J 4 bases, leaving 14 bases between the germline ends.

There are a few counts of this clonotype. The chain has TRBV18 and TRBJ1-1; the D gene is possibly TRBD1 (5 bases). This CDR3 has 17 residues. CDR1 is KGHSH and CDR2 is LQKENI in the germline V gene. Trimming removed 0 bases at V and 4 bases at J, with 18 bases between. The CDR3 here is CASSPPIGALIGTEAFF. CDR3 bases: TGTGCCAGCTCACCACCGATCGGGGCCCTTATTGGCACTGAAGCTTTCTTT.

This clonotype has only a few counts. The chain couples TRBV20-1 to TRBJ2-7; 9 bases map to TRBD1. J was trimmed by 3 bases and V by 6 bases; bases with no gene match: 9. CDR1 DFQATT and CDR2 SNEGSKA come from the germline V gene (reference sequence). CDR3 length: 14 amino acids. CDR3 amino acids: CSAHNRGPGYEQYF. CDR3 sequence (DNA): TGCAGTGCACACAACAGGGGGCCAGGCTACGAGCAGTACTTC.

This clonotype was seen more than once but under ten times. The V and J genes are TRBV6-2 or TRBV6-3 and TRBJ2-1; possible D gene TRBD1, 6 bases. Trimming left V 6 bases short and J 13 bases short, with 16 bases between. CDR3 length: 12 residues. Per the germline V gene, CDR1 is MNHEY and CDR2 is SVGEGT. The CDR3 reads CASSPSGTNQFF. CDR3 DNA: TGTGCCAGCAGCCCCTCTGGGACAAATCAGTTCTTC.

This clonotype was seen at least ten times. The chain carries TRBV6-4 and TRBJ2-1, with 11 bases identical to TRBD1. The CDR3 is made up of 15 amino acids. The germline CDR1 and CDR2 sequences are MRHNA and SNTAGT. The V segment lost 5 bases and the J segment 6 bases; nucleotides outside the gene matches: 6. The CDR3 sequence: CASSKGQGGLNEQFF. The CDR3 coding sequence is TGTGCCAGCAGTAAGGGACAGGGGGGCCTCAATGAGCAGTTCTTC.

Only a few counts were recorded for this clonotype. The CDR3 nucleotides read TGTGCCAGCGAAGGGACAGGCGGCAGGTACGAGCAGTACTTC. It specifies CASEGTGGRYEQYF. The J gene is TRBJ2-7, the V gene TRBV5-5, with 8 bases identical to TRBD1. CDR3 length: 14 residues. V trimming: 7 bases; J trimming: 4 bases; junction bases outside the gene matches: 10. In germline, CDR1 is SGHKS, CDR2 YYEKEE (reference sequence).

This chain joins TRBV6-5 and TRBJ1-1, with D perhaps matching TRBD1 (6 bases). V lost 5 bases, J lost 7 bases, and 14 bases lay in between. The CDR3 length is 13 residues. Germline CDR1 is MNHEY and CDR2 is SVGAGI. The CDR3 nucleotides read TGTGCCAGCAGTCCGTGGGGGCTCGGTGAAGCTTTCTTT. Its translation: CASSPWGLGEAFF.

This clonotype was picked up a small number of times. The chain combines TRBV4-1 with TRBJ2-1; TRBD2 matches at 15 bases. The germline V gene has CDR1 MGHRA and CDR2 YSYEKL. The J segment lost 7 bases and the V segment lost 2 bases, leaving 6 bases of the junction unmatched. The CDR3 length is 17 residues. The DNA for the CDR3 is TGCGCCAGCAGCCAACCGGGACTAGCGGGAGGTAAAAATGAGCAGTTCTTC. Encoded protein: CASSQPGLAGGKNEQFF.

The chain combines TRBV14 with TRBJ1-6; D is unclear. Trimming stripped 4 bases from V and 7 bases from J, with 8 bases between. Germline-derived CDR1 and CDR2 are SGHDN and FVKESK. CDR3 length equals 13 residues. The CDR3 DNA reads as TGTGCCAGCAGCCTAACAACGAATTCACCCCTCCACTTT. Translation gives CASSLTTNSPLHF. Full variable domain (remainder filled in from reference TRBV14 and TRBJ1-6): EAGVTQFPSHSVIEKGQTVTLRCDPISGHDNLYWYRRVMGKEIKFLLHFVKESKQDESGMPNNRFLAERTGGTYSTLKVQPAELEDSGVYFCASSLTTNSPLHFGNGTRLTVT.

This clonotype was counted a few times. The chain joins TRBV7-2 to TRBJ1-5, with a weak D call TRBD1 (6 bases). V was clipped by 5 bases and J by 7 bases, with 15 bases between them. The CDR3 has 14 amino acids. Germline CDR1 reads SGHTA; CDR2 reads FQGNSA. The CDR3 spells CASSRTDRTQPQHF. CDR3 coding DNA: TGTGCCAGCAGCCGGACAGACAGAACCCAGCCCCAGCATTTT.

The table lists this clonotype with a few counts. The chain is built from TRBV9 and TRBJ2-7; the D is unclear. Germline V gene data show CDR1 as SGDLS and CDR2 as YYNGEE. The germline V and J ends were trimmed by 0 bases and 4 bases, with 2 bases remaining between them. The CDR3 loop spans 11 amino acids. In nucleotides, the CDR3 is TGTGCCAGCAGCGTAGAATACGAGCAGTACTTC. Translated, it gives CASSVEYEQYF.

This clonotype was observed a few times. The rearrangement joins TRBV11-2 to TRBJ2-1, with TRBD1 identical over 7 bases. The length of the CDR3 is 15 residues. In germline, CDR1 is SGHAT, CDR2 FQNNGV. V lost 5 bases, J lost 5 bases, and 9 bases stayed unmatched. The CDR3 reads CASSRDRVVNNEQFF. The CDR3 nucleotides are TGTGCCAGCAGCCGTGACAGGGTGGTTAACAATGAGCAGTTCTTC.

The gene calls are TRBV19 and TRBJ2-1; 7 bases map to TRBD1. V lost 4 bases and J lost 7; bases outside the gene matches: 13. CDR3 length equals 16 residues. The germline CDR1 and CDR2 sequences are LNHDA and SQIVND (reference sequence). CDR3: CASSNDRQGISNEQFF. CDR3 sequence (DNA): TGTGCCAGTAGTAATGACAGACAGGGCATATCGAATGAGCAGTTCTTC. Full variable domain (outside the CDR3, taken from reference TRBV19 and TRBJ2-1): DGGITQSPKYLFRKEGQNVTLSCEQNLNHDAMYWYRQDPGQGLRLIYYSQIVNDFQKGDIAEGYSVSREKKESFPLTVTSAQKNPTAFYLCASSNDRQGISNEQFFGPGTRLTVL.

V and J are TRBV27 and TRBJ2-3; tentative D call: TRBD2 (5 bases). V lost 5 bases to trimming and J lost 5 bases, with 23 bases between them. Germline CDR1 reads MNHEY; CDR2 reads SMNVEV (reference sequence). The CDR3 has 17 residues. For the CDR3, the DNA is TGTGCCAGCAGTCTCCCAACTAGTGTCATTAACAGAGATACGCAGTATTTT. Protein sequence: CASSLPTSVINRDTQYF.

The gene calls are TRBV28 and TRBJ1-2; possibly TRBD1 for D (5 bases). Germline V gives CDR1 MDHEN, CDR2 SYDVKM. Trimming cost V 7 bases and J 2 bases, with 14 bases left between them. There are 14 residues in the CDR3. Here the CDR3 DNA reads TGTGCCAGCAACCCCGGGACGGGAAACTATGGCTACACCTTC. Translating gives CASNPGTGNYGYTF.

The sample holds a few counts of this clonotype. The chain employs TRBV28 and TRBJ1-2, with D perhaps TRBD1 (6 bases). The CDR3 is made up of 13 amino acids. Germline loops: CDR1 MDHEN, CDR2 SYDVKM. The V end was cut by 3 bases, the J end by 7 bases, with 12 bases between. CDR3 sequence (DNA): TGTGCCAGCAGTTTCTCGGGGGCCCCTGGCTACACCTTC. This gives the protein CASSFSGAPGYTF.

The CDR3 DNA follows: TGTGCCAGCAGCTCCAGACTAGTAGACACCAAAAACATTCAGTACTTC. Its protein is CASSSRLVDTKNIQYF. The V gene is TRBV11-2, the J gene TRBJ2-4, with D tentatively TRBD2 (6 bases). V lost 4 bases, J lost 2 bases, and 15 bases lay in between. Germline V gives CDR1 SGHAT, CDR2 FQNNGV. The CDR3 runs to 16 residues.

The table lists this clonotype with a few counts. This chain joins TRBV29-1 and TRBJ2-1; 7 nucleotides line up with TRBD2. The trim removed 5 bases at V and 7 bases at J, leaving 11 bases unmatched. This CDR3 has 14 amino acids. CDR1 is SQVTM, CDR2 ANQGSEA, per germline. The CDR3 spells CSVPGLGGGNEQFF. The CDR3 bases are TGCAGCGTTCCGGGACTCGGCGGGGGTAATGAGCAGTTCTTC.

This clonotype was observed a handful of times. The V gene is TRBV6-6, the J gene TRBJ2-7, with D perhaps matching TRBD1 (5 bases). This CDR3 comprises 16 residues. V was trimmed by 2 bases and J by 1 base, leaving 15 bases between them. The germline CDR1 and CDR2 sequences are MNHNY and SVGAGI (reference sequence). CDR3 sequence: CASSYRRPGQSYEQYF. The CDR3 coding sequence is TGTGCCAGCAGTTACAGGAGACCCGGACAATCCTACGAGCAGTACTTC.

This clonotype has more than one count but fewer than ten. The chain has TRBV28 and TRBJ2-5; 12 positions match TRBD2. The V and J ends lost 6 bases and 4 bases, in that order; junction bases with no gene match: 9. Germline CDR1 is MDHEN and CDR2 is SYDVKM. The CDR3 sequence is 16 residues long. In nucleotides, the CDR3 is TGTGCCAGCAGCCTACTAGCGGGAGGTTATCTAGAGACCCAGTACTTC. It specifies CASSLLAGGYLETQYF. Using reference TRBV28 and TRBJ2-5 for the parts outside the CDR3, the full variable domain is DVKVTQSSRYLVKRTGEKVFLECVQDMDHENMFWYRQDPGLGLRLIYFSYDVKMKEKGDIPEGYSVSREKKERFSLILESASTNQTSMYLCASSLLAGGYLETQYFGPGTRLLVL.